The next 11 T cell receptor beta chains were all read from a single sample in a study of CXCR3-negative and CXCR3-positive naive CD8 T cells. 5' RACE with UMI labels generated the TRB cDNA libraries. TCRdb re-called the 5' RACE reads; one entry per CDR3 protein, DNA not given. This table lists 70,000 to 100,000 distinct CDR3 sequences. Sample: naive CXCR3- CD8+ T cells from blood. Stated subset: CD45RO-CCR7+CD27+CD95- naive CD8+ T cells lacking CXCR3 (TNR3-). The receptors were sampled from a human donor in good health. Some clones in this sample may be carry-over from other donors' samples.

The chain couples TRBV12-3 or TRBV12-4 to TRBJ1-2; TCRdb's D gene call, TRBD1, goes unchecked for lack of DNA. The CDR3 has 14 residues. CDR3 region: CASSPRQGEDGYTF.

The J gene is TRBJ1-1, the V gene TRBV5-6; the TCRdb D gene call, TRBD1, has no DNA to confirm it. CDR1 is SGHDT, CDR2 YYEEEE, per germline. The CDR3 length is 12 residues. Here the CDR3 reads CASSFGTGEAFF.

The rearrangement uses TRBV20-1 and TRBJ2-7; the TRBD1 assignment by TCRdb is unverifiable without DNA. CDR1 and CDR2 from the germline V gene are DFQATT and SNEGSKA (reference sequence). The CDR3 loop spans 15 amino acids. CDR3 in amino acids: CSARGGAGYPYEQYF.

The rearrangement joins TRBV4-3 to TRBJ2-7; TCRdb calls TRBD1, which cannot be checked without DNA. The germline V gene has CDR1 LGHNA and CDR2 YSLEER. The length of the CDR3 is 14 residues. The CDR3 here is CASSQDVSLGQQYF.

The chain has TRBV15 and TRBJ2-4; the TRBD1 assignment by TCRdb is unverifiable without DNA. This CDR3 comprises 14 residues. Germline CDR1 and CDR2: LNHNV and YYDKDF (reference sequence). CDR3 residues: CATAPRAKVDIQYF.

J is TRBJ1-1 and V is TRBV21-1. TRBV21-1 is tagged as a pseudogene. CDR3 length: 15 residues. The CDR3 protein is CASSKGLRPWFEAFF.

The chain's CDR3 is CASSEEASGTNEQFF. J is TRBJ2-1 and V is TRBV6-1; the TCRdb call, TRBD2, lacks DNA for checking. CDR1 and CDR2 (germline): MNHNS, SASEGT. This CDR3 spans 15 amino acids.

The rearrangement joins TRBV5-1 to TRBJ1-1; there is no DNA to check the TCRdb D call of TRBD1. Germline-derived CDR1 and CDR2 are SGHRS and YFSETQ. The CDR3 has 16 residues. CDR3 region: CASSLEPGGWGTEAFF.

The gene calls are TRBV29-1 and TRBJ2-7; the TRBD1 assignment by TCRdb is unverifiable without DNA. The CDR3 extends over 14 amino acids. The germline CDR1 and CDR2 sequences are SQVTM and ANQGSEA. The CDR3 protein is CSVEKGTETYEQYF.

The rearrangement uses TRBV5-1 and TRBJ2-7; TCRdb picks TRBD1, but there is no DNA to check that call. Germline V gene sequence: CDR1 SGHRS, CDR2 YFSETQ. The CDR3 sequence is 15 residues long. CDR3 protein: CASSLDRGTKGEQYF.

This chain's CDR3 is CASSFFAGTGTDTQYF. The chain combines TRBV7-6 with TRBJ2-3; TCRdb's D call, TRBD1, is unchecked because there is no DNA. This CDR3 has 16 residues. The germline gives CDR1 SGHVS, CDR2 FNYEAQ.